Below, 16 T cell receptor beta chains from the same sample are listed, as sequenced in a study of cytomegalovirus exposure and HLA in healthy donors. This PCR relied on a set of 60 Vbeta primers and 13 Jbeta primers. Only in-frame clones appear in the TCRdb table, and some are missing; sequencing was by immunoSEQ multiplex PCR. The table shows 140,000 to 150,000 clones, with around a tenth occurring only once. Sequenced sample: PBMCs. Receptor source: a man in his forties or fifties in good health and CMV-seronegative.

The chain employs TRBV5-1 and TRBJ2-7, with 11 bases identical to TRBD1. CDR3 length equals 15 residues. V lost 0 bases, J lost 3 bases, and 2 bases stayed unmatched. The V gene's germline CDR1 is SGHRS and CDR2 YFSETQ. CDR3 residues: CASSLAGTGGYEQYF. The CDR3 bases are TGCGCCAGCAGCTTGGCCGGGACAGGGGGCTACGAGCAGTACTTC.

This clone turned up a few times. CDR3 sequence reads: CASSPGQGTDTQYF. The CDR3 DNA reads as TGTGCCAGCAGCCCCGGACAGGGAACAGATACGCAGTATTTT. The rearrangement links TRBV7-2 to TRBJ2-3, with 8 bases lining up with TRBD1. There are 14 residues in the CDR3. Per germline, CDR1 SGHTA and CDR2 FQGNSA. The J segment lost 3 bases and the V segment lost 5 bases, leaving 4 bases of the junction unmatched.

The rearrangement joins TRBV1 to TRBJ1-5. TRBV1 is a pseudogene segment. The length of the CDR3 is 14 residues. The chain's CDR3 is CTSSLMRTDWPQHF. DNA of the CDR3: TGCACCAGCAGCCTCATGCGGACGGACTGGCCCCAGCATTTT.

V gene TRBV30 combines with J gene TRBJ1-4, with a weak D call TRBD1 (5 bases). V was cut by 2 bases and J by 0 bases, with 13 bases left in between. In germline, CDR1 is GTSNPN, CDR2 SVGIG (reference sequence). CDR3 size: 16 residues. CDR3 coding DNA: TGTGCCTGGAGTCGACAGTACCTTGCAACTAATGAAAAACTGTTTTTT. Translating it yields CAWSRQYLATNEKLFF.

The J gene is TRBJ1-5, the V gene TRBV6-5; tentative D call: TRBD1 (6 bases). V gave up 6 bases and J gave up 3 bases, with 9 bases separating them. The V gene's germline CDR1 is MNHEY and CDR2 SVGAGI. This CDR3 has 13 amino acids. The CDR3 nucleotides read TGTGCCAGCAGAGGGGACAACAATCAGCCCCAGCATTTT. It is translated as CASRGDNNQPQHF.

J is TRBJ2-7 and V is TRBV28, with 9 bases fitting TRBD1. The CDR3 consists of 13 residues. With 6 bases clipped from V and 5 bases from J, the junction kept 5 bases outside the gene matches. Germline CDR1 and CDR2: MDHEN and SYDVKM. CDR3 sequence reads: CASRPGQGHEQYF. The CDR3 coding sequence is TGTGCCAGCAGACCCGGACAGGGGCACGAGCAGTACTTC.

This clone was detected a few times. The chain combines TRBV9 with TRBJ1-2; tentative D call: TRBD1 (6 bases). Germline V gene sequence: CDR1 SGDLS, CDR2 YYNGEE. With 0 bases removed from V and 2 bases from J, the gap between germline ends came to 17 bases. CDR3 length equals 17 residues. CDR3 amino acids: CASSVAGAGNPNYGYTF. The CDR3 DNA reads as TGTGCCAGCAGCGTAGCAGGGGCAGGAAACCCAAACTATGGCTACACCTTC.

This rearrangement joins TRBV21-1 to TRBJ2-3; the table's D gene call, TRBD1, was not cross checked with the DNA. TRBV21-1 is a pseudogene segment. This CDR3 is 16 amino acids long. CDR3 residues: CASSKEAGDAADTQYF. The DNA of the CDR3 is TGTGCCAGCAGCAAAGAAGCAGGGGACGCGGCAGATACGCAGTATTTT.

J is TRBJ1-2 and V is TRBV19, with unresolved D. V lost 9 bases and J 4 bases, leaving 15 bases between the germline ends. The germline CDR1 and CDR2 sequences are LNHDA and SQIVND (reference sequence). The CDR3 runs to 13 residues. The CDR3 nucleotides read TGTGCCAGCCGGGATCTCCTAGGCTATGGCTACACCTTC. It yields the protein CASRDLLGYGYTF.

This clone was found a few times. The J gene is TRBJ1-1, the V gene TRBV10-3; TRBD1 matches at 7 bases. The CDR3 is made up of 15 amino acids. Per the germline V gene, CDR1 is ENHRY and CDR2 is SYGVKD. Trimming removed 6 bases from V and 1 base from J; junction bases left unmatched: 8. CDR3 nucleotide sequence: TGTGCCATCAGGCAGGGGGTACAGCCGAACACTGAAGCTTTCTTT. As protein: CAIRQGVQPNTEAFF.

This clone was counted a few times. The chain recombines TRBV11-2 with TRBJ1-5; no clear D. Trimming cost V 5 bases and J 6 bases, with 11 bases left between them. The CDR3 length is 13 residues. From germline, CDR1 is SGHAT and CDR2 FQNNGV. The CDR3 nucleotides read TGTGCCAGCAGCCCACAGCCAGGTCAGCCCCAGCATTTT. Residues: CASSPQPGQPQHF.

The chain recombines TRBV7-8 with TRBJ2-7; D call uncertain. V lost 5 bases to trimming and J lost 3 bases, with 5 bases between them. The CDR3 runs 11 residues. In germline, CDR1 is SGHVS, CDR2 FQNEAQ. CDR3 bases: TGTGCCAGCAGCCGTAACTACGAGCAGTACTTC. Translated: CASSRNYEQYF. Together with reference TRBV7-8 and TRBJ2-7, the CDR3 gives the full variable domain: GAGVSQSPRYKVAKRGQDVALRCDPISGHVSLFWYQQALGQGPEFLTYFQNEAQLDKSGLPSDRFFAERPEGSVSTLKIQRTQQEDSAVYLCASSRNYEQYFGPGTRLTVT.

CDR3 DNA sequence: TGCGCCAGCAGTCAGGGCCGAACCCTAACAGGATCCGAGCAGTACTTC. Its translation: CASSQGRTLTGSEQYF. The rearrangement joins TRBV10-2 to TRBJ2-7; tentatively, D is TRBD1 (5 bases). The V gene's germline CDR1 is WSHSY and CDR2 SAAADI. V was trimmed by 5 bases and J by 6 bases, leaving 23 bases between them. The CDR3 runs to 16 residues.

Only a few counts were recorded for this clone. The CDR3 bases are TGTGCCAGCACTGGGGGAGGGCCACGGGCCGGGGAGCTGTTTTTT. This sequence encodes CASTGGGPRAGELFF. The V call is TRBV6-1, the J call TRBJ2-2; TRBD2 matches 7 bases. The CDR3 extends over 15 amino acids. Germline loops: CDR1 MNHNS, CDR2 SASEGT. The junction had 11 bases not matched to a gene; V was cut back by 7 bases and J by 6 bases.

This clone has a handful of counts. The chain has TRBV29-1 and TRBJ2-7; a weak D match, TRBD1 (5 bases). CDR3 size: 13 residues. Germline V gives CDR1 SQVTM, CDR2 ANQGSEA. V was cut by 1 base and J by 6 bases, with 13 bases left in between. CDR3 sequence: CSVEVQGASEQYF. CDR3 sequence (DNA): TGCAGCGTTGAAGTTCAAGGGGCCAGCGAGCAGTACTTC.

For the CDR3, the DNA is TGTGCCAGCTCACCAGCTAGCGGGAGGACTAATGAGCAGTTCTTC. This gives the protein CASSPASGRTNEQFF. The V and J genes are TRBV18 and TRBJ2-1; 11 bases match TRBD2. Germline lookup yields CDR1 KGHSH and CDR2 LQKENI. Trimming took 2 bases from V and 7 from J; bases not matched to a gene: 4. The CDR3 is 15 amino acids. The full variable domain, rest sourced from reference TRBV18 and TRBJ2-1, is NAGVMQNPRHLVRRRGQEARLRCSPMKGHSHVYWYRQLPEEGLKFMVYLQKENIIDESGMPKERFSAEFPKEGPSILRIQQVVRGDSAAYFCASSPASGRTNEQFFGPGTRLTVL.